Each of the 20 T cell receptor beta chains below was sequenced from the same sample in a study of cytomegalovirus exposure and HLA in healthy donors. PCR primers comprised 60 Vbeta and 13 Jbeta primers. Using immunoSEQ multiplex PCR, the repertoire was profiled, and TCRdb retains in-frame clones only, with some absent. The data contain about 120,000 clones, roughly 77% of them singletons. The sequenced sample was PBMCs. Every receptor here comes from a man aged 35-49 years in good health and CMV-seronegative.

The chain combines TRBV2 with TRBJ1-5, with no clear D. Germline CDR1 SNHLY, CDR2 FYNNEI. V dropped 5 bases and J dropped 8 bases, with 13 bases sitting between them. The CDR3 totals 13 residues. The CDR3 DNA is TGTGCCAGCAGTCTGGACCGACTAAAGCCCCAGCATTTT. Translating it yields CASSLDRLKPQHF.

The CDR3 is CASSQRRGDYGYTF. The CDR3 DNA follows: TGCGCCAGCAGCCAACGCCGGGGGGACTATGGCTACACCTTC. The chain has TRBV4-3 and TRBJ1-2; a weak D match, TRBD1 (5 bases). V lost 2 bases and J 3 bases, leaving 10 bases between the germline ends. The CDR3 is 14 amino acids. Per the germline V gene, CDR1 is LGHNA and CDR2 is YSLEER.

The chain joins TRBV5-1 to TRBJ2-3; D might be TRBD1 (5 bases). Deletions cut 0 bases from V and 6 bases from J, with 14 bases between. Germline CDR1 is SGHRS and CDR2 is YFSETQ. The CDR3 covers 15 residues. The CDR3 region is CASSLAAGLADTQYF. Written as DNA, the CDR3 is TGCGCCAGCAGCTTGGCGGCAGGGTTGGCCGATACGCAGTATTTT.

This clone was counted once. This sequence joins TRBV30 and TRBJ1-5, with D possibly matching TRBD1 (5 bases). Trimming shortened V by 2 bases and J by 6 bases, and 14 bases separated the two germline ends. The CDR3 extends over 14 amino acids. The germline V gene encodes CDR1 GTSNPN and CDR2 SVGIG (reference sequence). The CDR3 region has the DNA TGTGCCTGGAGTTCCCGGGACTACGGTCAGCCCCAGCATTTT. Protein: CAWSSRDYGQPQHF. Full variable domain (remainder filled in from reference TRBV30 and TRBJ1-5): SQTIHQWPATLVQPVGSPLSLECTVEGTSNPNLYWYRQAAGRGLQLLFYSVGIGQISSEVPQNLSASRPQDRQFILSSKKLLLSDSGFYLCAWSSRDYGQPQHFGDGTRLSIL.

The genes are TRBV7-2 and TRBJ1-1, with TRBD1 as a possible D gene (6 bases). This CDR3 has 13 residues. Trimming shortened V by 4 bases and J by 3 bases, and 9 bases separated the two germline ends. The germline V gene has CDR1 SGHTA and CDR2 FQGNSA. CDR3 sequence reads: CASSSRQDTEAFF. CDR3 coding DNA: TGTGCCAGCAGCTCGAGACAGGACACTGAAGCTTTCTTT.

The rearrangement joins TRBV10-1 to TRBJ2-3; TRBD2 aligns across 8 bases. V dropped 8 bases and J dropped 2; count of bases not matched to a gene: 3. Germline CDR1 is WNHNN and CDR2 is SYGVQD (reference sequence). The CDR3 extends over 13 amino acids. The CDR3 region is CASGAGDTDTQYF. Here the CDR3 DNA reads TGCGCCAGCGGAGCGGGGGACACAGATACGCAGTATTTT.

The rearrangement uses TRBV5-1 and TRBJ2-1; 8 nucleotides agree with TRBD1. This CDR3 has 14 amino acids. CDR1 and CDR2 from the germline V gene are SGHRS and YFSETQ. The ends lost 4 bases at V and 8 bases at J; junction bases unmatched: 8. CDR3 sequence: CASSLQGAGDEQFF. The CDR3, as DNA: TGCGCCAGCAGCCTTCAGGGGGCTGGAGATGAGCAGTTCTTC.

V gene TRBV6-6 combines with J gene TRBJ1-5, with D unresolved. This CDR3 comprises 14 residues. V lost 0 bases and J 7 bases, leaving 10 bases between the germline ends. CDR1 is MNHNY, CDR2 SVGAGI, per germline (reference sequence). The CDR3 reads CASSYSTGSQPQHF. The DNA for the CDR3 is TGTGCCAGCAGTTACTCGACCGGGAGCCAGCCCCAGCATTTT.

This rearrangement joins TRBV19 to TRBJ2-2, with D maybe TRBD2 (5 bases). This CDR3 region has 14 residues. Germline assignment: CDR1 LNHDA and CDR2 SQIVND (reference sequence). The germline V and J ends were trimmed by 9 bases and 7 bases, with 18 bases remaining between them. For the CDR3, the DNA is TGTGCCAGCTCAGTAGCGAGAGGGTACGGGGAGCTGTTTTTT. Its translation is CASSVARGYGELFF. Based on the CDR3 plus reference TRBV19 and TRBJ2-2, the full variable domain is DGGITQSPKYLFRKEGQNVTLSCEQNLNHDAMYWYRQDPGQGLRLIYYSQIVNDFQKGDIAEGYSVSREKKESFPLTVTSAQKNPTAFYLCASSVARGYGELFFGEGSRLTVL.

The V and J genes are TRBV7-8 and TRBJ2-1; TRBD2 aligns across 10 bases. CDR1 and CDR2 from the germline V gene are SGHVS and FQNEAQ. This CDR3 region has 16 residues. The trim removed 5 bases at V and 8 bases at J, leaving 12 bases unmatched. The CDR3 DNA follows: TGTGCCAGCAGCGGACTAGCGGCGAATTTAAATCATGAGCAGTTCTTC. Protein product: CASSGLAANLNHEQFF.

The V gene is TRBV18, the J gene TRBJ1-2; D is unresolved. With 1 base removed from V and 1 base from J, the gap between germline ends came to 10 bases. CDR1 is KGHSH and CDR2 is LQKENI in the germline V gene. There are 15 residues in the CDR3. Written as DNA, the CDR3 is TGTGCCAGCTCACCACAGGATGGACTTAACTATGGCTACACCTTC. Protein: CASSPQDGLNYGYTF.

The J gene is TRBJ2-5, the V gene TRBV30, with 13 bases aligning to TRBD2. The J call may be in error: the DNA end matches TRBJ2-7 better. Germline V gene lookup returns CDR1 GTSNPN and CDR2 SVGIG (reference sequence). There are 13 residues in the CDR3. CDR3 loop: CASRTSGSYEQYF. CDR3 coding DNA: TGTGCCTCCCGGACTAGCGGGAGTTACGAGCAGTACTTC.

The V call is TRBV29-1, the J call TRBJ2-7; 9 bases are a match to TRBD2. V lost 7 bases and J lost 1; bases outside the gene matches: 8. Germline V gene sequence: CDR1 SQVTM, CDR2 ANQGSEA. The CDR3 totals 14 residues. The CDR3 is CSGGGGRGSYEQYF. CDR3 nucleotides: TGCAGCGGCGGAGGCGGGAGGGGGTCCTACGAGCAGTACTTC.

The rearrangement uses TRBV11-2 and TRBJ1-1; D gene uncertain. This CDR3 spans 16 amino acids. The V gene lost 4 bases and the J gene lost 4 bases, with 19 bases spanning the gap. The germline V gene has CDR1 SGHAT and CDR2 FQNNGV. The CDR3 nucleotides are TGTGCCAGCAGCTCCTGGAAAACTACGCGCGGCACTGAAGCTTTCTTT. Protein product: CASSSWKTTRGTEAFF.

The J gene is TRBJ2-7, the V gene TRBV7-2, with a possible D match to TRBD2 (6 bases). Germline V CDR1 and CDR2: SGHTA, FQGNSA. The CDR3 extends over 13 amino acids. Between the trimmed V and J ends, which lost 8 bases and 3 bases, there was a span of 14 bases. The CDR3 region has the DNA TGTGCCAGCGCCCCGGGGGTCGACTACGAGCAGTACTTC. Its protein is CASAPGVDYEQYF.

A word on this clone: At one boundary the junction diverges from the germline segment, which might be a read error. The genes are TRBV7-9 and TRBJ1-1, with D maybe TRBD1 (6 bases). The CDR3 covers 16 residues. Germline-derived CDR1 and CDR2 are SEHNR and FQNEAQ (reference sequence). This chain's CDR3 is CSSSAVKGGIITEAFF. The CDR3 DNA follows: TGTTCCAGCAGCGCGGTCAAGGGGGGGATAATCACTGAAGCTTTCTTT.

The chain joins TRBV4-3 to TRBJ2-3; D might be TRBD1 (6 bases). V was pared by 4 bases and J by 1 base, with 15 bases between. The germline V gene has CDR1 LGHNA and CDR2 YSLEER. CDR3 length: 16 residues. In DNA, the CDR3 is TGCGCCAGCAGCCTTACTCAGGGGAGCGGCACAGATACGCAGTATTTT. It translates to CASSLTQGSGTDTQYF.

This clone showed up just once. This rearrangement joins TRBV7-9 to TRBJ2-1; TRBD2 matches at 14 bases. This CDR3 spans 15 amino acids. V trimming: 1 base; J trimming: 11 bases; junction bases outside the gene matches: 4. Germline CDR1 SEHNR, CDR2 FQNEAQ (reference sequence). Here the CDR3 reads CASSLGLAGGPKQFF. In DNA form, the CDR3 reads TGTGCCAGCAGCTTAGGACTAGCGGGGGGGCCCAAGCAGTTCTTC. Variable domain in full (rest from reference TRBV7-9 and TRBJ2-1): DTGVSQNPRHKITKRGQNVTFRCDPISEHNRLYWYRQTLGQGPEFLTYFQNEAQLEKSRLLSDRFSAERPKGSFSTLEIQRTEQGDSAMYLCASSLGLAGGPKQFFGPGTRLTVL.

The rearrangement uses TRBV28 and TRBJ1-3, with D unresolved. CDR3 length: 15 amino acids. CDR1 and CDR2 (germline): MDHEN, SYDVKM. Trimming removed 5 bases at V and 5 bases at J, with 16 bases between. CDR3 sequence reads: CASSLPMPERNTIYF. CDR3 DNA sequence: TGTGCCAGCAGTCTTCCGATGCCCGAGCGAAACACCATATATTTT.

V gene TRBV2 combines with J gene TRBJ2-1; 9 bases fit TRBD1. V was pared by 3 bases and J by 9 bases, with 6 bases of the junction left unmatched. Germline V gene lookup returns CDR1 SNHLY and CDR2 FYNNEI. The CDR3 contains 14 residues. The CDR3: CASSEGQGLGEQFF. The CDR3 bases are TGTGCCAGCAGTGAGGGACAGGGCCTGGGTGAGCAGTTCTTC.